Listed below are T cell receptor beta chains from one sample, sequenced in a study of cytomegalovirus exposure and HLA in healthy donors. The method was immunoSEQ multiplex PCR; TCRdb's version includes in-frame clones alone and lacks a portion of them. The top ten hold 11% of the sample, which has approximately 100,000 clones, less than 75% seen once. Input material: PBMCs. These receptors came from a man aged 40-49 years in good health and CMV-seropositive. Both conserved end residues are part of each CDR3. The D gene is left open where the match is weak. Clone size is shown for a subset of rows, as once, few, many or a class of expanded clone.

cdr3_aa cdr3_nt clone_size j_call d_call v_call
CASSLASGLAATDTQYF TGCGCCAGCAGCTTGGCCTCGGGACTAGCGGCCACAGATACGCAGTATTTT . TRBJ2-3 TRBD2 TRBV5-1
CASSLLAGSTDTQYF TGTGCCAGCAGTTTACTAGCGGGAAGCACAGATACGCAGTATTTT . TRBJ2-3 TRBD2 TRBV27
CASSIETGSQPQHF TGTGCCAGTAGTATAGAGACGGGTAGTCAGCCCCAGCATTTT few TRBJ1-5 . TRBV19
CASSLLAPSGTSDGYTF TGTGCCAGCAGTTTATTAGCACCGTCGGGGACAAGCGACGGCTACACCTTC . TRBJ1-2 . TRBV27
CASSPAQGAAYGYTF TGTGCCAGCAGCCCGGCCCAAGGGGCCGCCTATGGCTACACCTTC . TRBJ1-2 . TRBV11-2
CASSDPQSGYHEQFF TGTGCCAGCAGCGACCCCCAATCCGGGTACCATGAGCAGTTCTTC once TRBJ2-1 . TRBV9
CASSNRGRSTEAFF TGTGCCAGTAGTAACAGGGGGAGGAGCACTGAAGCTTTCTTT few TRBJ1-1 TRBD1 TRBV19
CAISGLAGATSYEQYF TGTGCCATCTCCGGACTAGCGGGGGCCACCTCCTACGAGCAGTACTTC once TRBJ2-7 TRBD2 TRBV10-3
CASSDVTTGDGTEAFF TGTGCCAGCAGTGATGTCACGACAGGAGATGGCACTGAAGCTTTCTTT . TRBJ1-1 . TRBV6-1
CASGQGDSGNTIYF TGTGCCAGTGGACAGGGGGACTCTGGAAACACCATATATTTT . TRBJ1-3 TRBD1 TRBV10-3
CATSRRDTEAETQYF TGTGCCACCAGCAGGAGGGACACCGAGGCGGAGACCCAGTACTTC few TRBJ2-5 . TRBV15
CASSLRTSGNTGELFF TGTGCCAGCAGCCTAAGGACTAGCGGGAACACCGGGGAGCTGTTTTTT . TRBJ2-2 TRBD2 TRBV5-5
CASREGQGHTDTQYF TGTGCCAGCAGGGAGGGACAGGGCCACACAGATACGCAGTATTTT . TRBJ2-3 TRBD1 TRBV6-1
CASSPGLDLRNTEAFF TGTGCCAGCTCACCGGGCCTCGACCTTAGGAACACTGAAGCTTTCTTT . TRBJ1-1 . TRBV18
CASSGWDRFRDGYTF TGTGCCAGCAGCGGGTGGGACAGATTCAGGGATGGCTACACCTTC few TRBJ1-2 TRBD1 TRBV11-3
CASSQTGGRTEAFF TGTGCCAGCAGCCAGACAGGGGGGCGGACTGAAGCTTTCTTT . TRBJ1-1 TRBD1 TRBV7-6
CASSPSKETQYF TGTGCCAGCTCACCATCCAAAGAGACCCAGTACTTC . TRBJ2-5 . TRBV18
CASRVGGAYNEQFF TGTGCCAGCAGGGTGGGCGGGGCGTACAATGAGCAGTTCTTC . TRBJ2-1 . TRBV6-1
CASRDMEETQYF TGTGCCAGCAGAGACATGGAAGAGACCCAGTACTTC few TRBJ2-5 . TRBV28
CAWKRDTNYGYTF TGTGCCTGGAAACGGGACACCAACTATGGCTACACCTTC . TRBJ1-2 . TRBV30
CAWSGKGGAEAFF TGTGCCTGGAGCGGTAAGGGCGGGGCGGAAGCTTTCTTT few TRBJ1-1 . TRBV30
CASSLAGTGAFF TGTGCCAGCAGCTTGGCCGGGACAGGAGCTTTCTTT . TRBJ1-1 TRBD1 TRBV11-2
CASSLGSGVSYEQYF TGTGCCAGCAGCTTAGGTTCGGGTGTCTCCTACGAGCAGTACTTC once TRBJ2-7 . TRBV7-8
CASSLRSFLVFGQPQHF TGTGCCAGCAGTTTGAGAAGCTTCCTAGTTTTCGGACAGCCCCAGCATTTT once TRBJ1-5 . TRBV28
CAWSTVRGQYF TGTGCCTGGAGCACGGTGCGGGGGCAGTACTTC . TRBJ2-7 . TRBV30
CASSQGGRSSAFF TGTGCCAGCAGCCAAGGGGGGCGGTCATCAGCTTTCTTT . TRBJ1-1 . TRBV4-2
CASSLAGSYYEQYF TGTGCCAGCAGCTTGGCGGGCTCCTACTACGAGCAGTACTTC . TRBJ2-7 . TRBV7-2
CASSGNRVISSGANVLTF TGTGCCAGCAGCGGAAACAGGGTTATCAGCTCTGGGGCCAACGTCCTGACTTTC . TRBJ2-6 . TRBV7-8
CASSLREDGELFF TGTGCCAGCAGCCTCAGGGAGGACGGGGAGCTGTTTTTT many TRBJ2-2 . TRBV4-2
CASSQDRSSGTDTQYF TGTGCCAGCAGCCAAGATCGGAGTAGCGGGACAGATACGCAGTATTTT . TRBJ2-3 TRBD2 TRBV4-2
CAWSKLGQANTEAFF TGTGCCTGGAGCAAGCTAGGACAGGCCAACACTGAAGCTTTCTTT . TRBJ1-1 TRBD1 TRBV30
CASSRYRGLGETQYF TGTGCCAGCAGTCGATACAGGGGTCTTGGAGAGACCCAGTACTTC . TRBJ2-5 TRBD1 TRBV6-5
CASSQNRLAGPTDTQYF TGTGCCAGCAGCCAGAATCGACTAGCGGGACCCACAGATACGCAGTATTTT . TRBJ2-3 TRBD2 TRBV14
CASSVEGRLETQYF TGTGCCAGCAGCGTAGAAGGGAGGTTGGAGACCCAGTACTTC . TRBJ2-5 . TRBV9
CASSEALNLAGEEQFF TGTGCCAGCAGTGAAGCGCTTAATCTAGCGGGAGAGGAGCAGTTCTTC . TRBJ2-1 TRBD2 TRBV6-1
CASSRDIGSGQFF TGCGCCAGCAGCCGCGATATCGGTAGTGGGCAGTTCTTC . TRBJ2-1 . TRBV4-1
CASSILGQGTTEAFF TGTGCCAGTAGTATTCTAGGACAGGGGACGACTGAAGCTTTCTTT . TRBJ1-1 TRBD1 TRBV19
CASSFSGLVGDTQYF TGTGCCAGCAGCTTTTCCGGACTAGTCGGAGATACGCAGTATTTT . TRBJ2-3 TRBD2 TRBV7-6
CASSLGLAADTQYF TGCGCCAGCAGCCTGGGACTAGCAGCAGATACGCAGTATTTT once TRBJ2-3 TRBD2 TRBV5-1
CASSLKVSEQYF TGTGCCAGCAGTTTGAAAGTGAGCGAGCAGTACTTC . TRBJ2-7 . TRBV28
CASSVTGASTNEKLFF TGTGCCAGCAGCGTGACAGGGGCCTCAACTAATGAAAAACTGTTTTTT few TRBJ1-4 TRBD1 TRBV9
CASSSPRDSGTGELFF TGTGCCAGCAGTTCCCCAAGGGACTCTGGGACCGGGGAGCTGTTTTTT . TRBJ2-2 . TRBV27
CATSRDIVAQPQHF TGTGCCACCAGCAGAGATATCGTGGCTCAACCCCAGCATTTT . TRBJ1-5 . TRBV15
CASSPPGTGKTTNEKLFF TGTGCCAGCTCACCACCCGGGACAGGGAAGACGACTAATGAAAAACTGTTTTTT . TRBJ1-4 TRBD1 TRBV18
CASSLASGATYEQYF TGTGCCAGCAGCTTAGCTTCAGGGGCAACCTACGAGCAGTACTTC . TRBJ2-7 . TRBV11-3
CASWPTGRNQPQHF TGTGCCAGCTGGCCGACAGGGAGGAATCAGCCCCAGCATTTT . TRBJ1-5 TRBD1 TRBV28
CASSLVAGGANEQFF TGCGCCAGCAGCTTGGTAGCGGGAGGGGCTAATGAGCAGTTCTTC . TRBJ2-1 TRBD2 TRBV5-1
CASSELPGHGNYGYTF TGTGCCAGCAGCGAGTTACCGGGACACGGTAACTATGGCTACACCTTC . TRBJ1-2 . TRBV5-5
CASSGQGAETQYF TGCGCCAGCAGCGGACAAGGGGCGGAGACCCAGTACTTC . TRBJ2-5 . TRBV5-1
CASSDRATQETQYF TGCGCCAGCAGTGATCGAGCGACCCAAGAGACCCAGTACTTC . TRBJ2-5 . TRBV10-1
CAWSGLAGTDTQYF TGTGCCTGGAGTGGTTTAGCGGGCACAGATACGCAGTATTTT . TRBJ2-3 . TRBV30
CASSSGTGGYEQYF TGTGCCAGCTCTTCCGGGACAGGAGGGTACGAGCAGTACTTC . TRBJ2-7 TRBD1 TRBV18